These 11 T cell receptor beta chains were all obtained from the same sample, sequenced in a study of T cell responses to AZD1222 COVID-19 vaccine. Measured with immunoSEQ multiplex PCR; TCRdb has only the in-frame clones, and not every one. The table records under 90,000 clones, roughly 80% of them present only once. Specimen: peripheral blood, collected 28 days after the second AZD1222 dose. Receptors originate from an adult who received the AZD1222 COVID-19 vaccine.

CDR3 amino acids: CASSRQQSNYGYTF. CDR3 coding DNA: TGTGCCAGCAGCCGACAGCAATCTAACTATGGCTACACCTTC. The chain recombines TRBV3-1 (or the pseudogene TRBV3-2) with TRBJ1-2, with D possibly being TRBD1 (5 bases). Deletions cut 4 bases from V and 0 bases from J, with 9 bases between. Looked up from germline, CDR1 is LGHDT and CDR2 is YNNKEL (reference sequence). This CDR3 spans 14 amino acids.

V is TRBV27 and J is TRBJ2-2, with D tentatively TRBD1 (6 bases). CDR1 is MNHEY and CDR2 is SMNVEV in the germline V gene (reference sequence). The V gene lost 1 base and the J gene lost 1 base, with 10 bases spanning the gap. The CDR3 runs to 16 residues. Here the CDR3 reads CASSLFRGQNTGELFF. The CDR3 coding sequence is TGTGCCAGCAGTTTATTCAGGGGACAGAACACCGGGGAGCTGTTTTTT.

The table lists this clone with a count of one. The rearrangement links TRBV6-2 or TRBV6-3 to TRBJ2-3; no reliable D call. Germline-derived CDR1 and CDR2 are MNHEY and SVGEGT. The V end lost 2 bases, the J end lost 6 bases, and 6 bases lay between the germline ends. CDR3 length equals 12 residues. DNA for the CDR3: TGTGCCAGCAGTTACCTTGGGGATACGCAGTATTTT. Protein sequence: CASSYLGDTQYF.

V gene TRBV5-1 combines with J gene TRBJ1-3; no reliable D call. CDR3 length equals 13 residues. Between the trimmed V and J ends, which lost 2 bases and 8 bases, there was a span of 11 bases. Germline V lookup: CDR1 SGHRS, CDR2 YFSETQ. This chain's CDR3 is CASSFWTGDTIYF. The CDR3 nucleotides are TGCGCCAGCAGCTTCTGGACCGGGGACACCATATATTTT.

The chain uses TRBV5-1 and TRBJ1-1, with unresolved D. V shed 0 bases and J shed 1 base, with 7 bases lying between them. Germline CDR1 and CDR2: SGHRS and YFSETQ. CDR3 size: 14 residues. The CDR3 sequence: CASSLVIRNTEAFF. In DNA, the CDR3 is TGCGCCAGCAGCTTGGTTATCCGGAACACTGAAGCTTTCTTT. Supplemented by reference TRBV5-1 and TRBJ1-1, the full variable domain reads KAGVTQTPRYLIKTRGQQVTLSCSPISGHRSVSWYQQTPGQGLQFLFEYFSETQRNKGNFPGRFSGRQFSNSRSEMNVSTLELGDSALYLCASSLVIRNTEAFFGQGTRLTVV.

The rearrangement joins TRBV27 to TRBJ2-3; TRBD1 matches at 7 bases. Trimming cost V 7 bases and J 4 bases; bases outside gene matches: 8. This CDR3 contains 14 residues. Germline-derived CDR1 and CDR2 are MNHEY and SMNVEV (reference sequence). This CDR3 is CASTWTGAPDTQYF. CDR3 in DNA: TGTGCCAGCACATGGACAGGTGCCCCAGATACGCAGTATTTT.

This chain links TRBV28 with TRBJ2-7; TRBD2 agrees at 7 bases. The junction had 14 bases not matched to a gene; V was cut back by 5 bases and J by 4 bases. The CDR3 is made up of 16 amino acids. CDR1 MDHEN and CDR2 SYDVKM come from the germline V gene. The CDR3 region has the DNA TGTGCCAGCAGTCTCTTCCCTCGCGGGAGACAGTACGAGCAGTACTTC. Translation gives CASSLFPRGRQYEQYF.

This chain joins TRBV10-3 and TRBJ2-1, with unresolved D. Per germline, CDR1 ENHRY and CDR2 SYGVKD. CDR3 length: 12 residues. V was shortened by 8 bases and J by 4 bases, with 9 bases between the two germline ends. The CDR3 DNA is TGTGCCATCGGTGGGCAGTACAATGAGCAGTTCTTC. It encodes CAIGGQYNEQFF.

With respect to this clone: The DNA is omitted, as the CDR3 cannot be located on it reliably, and the CDR3 follows TCRdb's listing. The chain links TRBV10-3 to TRBJ2-2; the D segment call TRBD2 is taken from the table without a DNA check. Germline lookup yields CDR1 ENHRY and CDR2 SYGVKD. The CDR3 comprises 14 residues, both ends counted. CDR3 amino acids: CAISESFGAGELFF.

The chain links TRBV21-1 to TRBJ2-1; TRBD1, the table's D call, was not compared with the DNA. TRBV21-1 represents a pseudogene. The CDR3 is 12 amino acids. In DNA form, the CDR3 reads TGTGCCAGCAGCAAATACAGGAATGAGCAGTTCTTC. It specifies CASSKYRNEQFF.

This chain uses TRBV27 with TRBJ1-1, with TRBD1 as a possible D gene (5 bases). Germline assignment: CDR1 MNHEY and CDR2 SMNVEV (reference sequence). The V and J ends lost 3 bases and 0 bases respectively, with 8 bases between them. This CDR3 comprises 14 residues. The chain's CDR3 is CASSFTGLNTEAFF. The CDR3 coding sequence is TGTGCCAGCAGTTTCACAGGTCTGAACACTGAAGCTTTCTTT.